The sample holds one count of the clone carrying this TCR beta chain. As yet, its antigen is unknown. This entry belongs to a study of memory CD4+ T cells and cytomegalovirus serostatus. Study-level background: Donors were healthy Belgian adults, some 10 CMV seropositive and approximately 25 seronegative.

Generated by immunoSEQ multiplex PCR, the TCRdb table keeps only in-frame clones and is missing some. The sample lists about 82,000 clones, 65% to 85% seen once, with around 0.77% in the top ten. The sort gate was single viable CD3+CD4+CD8-CD45RO+ cells for memory CD4+ T cells. Serostatus was set by detecting CMV pp150, pp28, p38, p52 IgG. Study outcomes and limitations: CD4+ memory repertoires contained about 40% of the roughly 150 reported CMV TCRbeta sequences. Repertoires predicted CMV serostatus with median bootstrapped AUC of 0.95.

This CDR3 has 16 amino acids. CDR1 is SGHRS, CDR2 YFSETQ, per germline. V was trimmed by 0 bases and J by 0 bases, leaving 7 bases between them. The gene calls are TRBV5-1 and TRBJ2-6; no firm D call. This clonotype originated in an adult in good health and CMV-seronegative. Input material: memory CD4+ T cells from blood. The DNA of the CDR3 is TGCGCCAGCAGCTTGGACGGAAGCTCTGGGGCCAACGTCCTGACTTTC. Translating it yields CASSLDGSSGANVLTF. Complete variable domain (other parts from reference TRBV5-1 and TRBJ2-6): KAGVTQTPRYLIKTRGQQVTLSCSPISGHRSVSWYQQTPGQGLQFLFEYFSETQRNKGNFPGRFSGRQFSNSRSEMNVSTLELGDSALYLCASSLDGSSGANVLTFGAGSRLTVL.